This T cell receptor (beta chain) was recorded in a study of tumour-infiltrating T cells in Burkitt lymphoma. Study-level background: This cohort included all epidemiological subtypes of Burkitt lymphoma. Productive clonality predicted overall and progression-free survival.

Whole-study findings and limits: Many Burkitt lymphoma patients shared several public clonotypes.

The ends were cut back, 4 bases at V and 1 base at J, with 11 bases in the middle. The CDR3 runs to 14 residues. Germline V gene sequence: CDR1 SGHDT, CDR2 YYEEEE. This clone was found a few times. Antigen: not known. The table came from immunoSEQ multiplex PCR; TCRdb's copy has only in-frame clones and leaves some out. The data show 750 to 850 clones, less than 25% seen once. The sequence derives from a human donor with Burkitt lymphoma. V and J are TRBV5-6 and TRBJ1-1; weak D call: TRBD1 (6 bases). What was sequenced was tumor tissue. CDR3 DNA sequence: TGTGCCAGCAGCCCCGACAGGAGGAACACTGAAGCTTTCTTT. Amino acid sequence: CASSPDRRNTEAFF.